This T cell receptor (beta chain) appears in the sequencing data of a study of neurological immune-mediated disorders. TCRdb itself ran the 5' RACE reads through MiXCR, one entry per CDR3 protein. In the table there are 70,000 to 90,000 distinct CDR3 sequences, 5% to 6.5% of which are singletons. CDR1 and CDR2 (germline): ENHRY, SYGVKD. With 0 bases removed from V and 11 bases from J, the gap between germline ends came to 8 bases. This CDR3 contains 12 residues. Study observations and caveats: There were no CDR3 amino acid sequences shared by expanded clones across subjects, a result suggesting private repertoires in all groups. Multiple sclerosis was found to have the least TCR clonal expansion, below healthy controls, and HTLV-1-associated myelopathy the most.

This clonotype came up many times. Its antigen is not identified. The time point is: longitudinal time-point 2. Libraries used 2 million unsorted PBMCs kept frozen in RNAlater. Sequencing was done on a sample of PBMCs. This clonotype was sampled from a woman in her fifties or sixties with multiple sclerosis. The chain combines TRBV10-3 with TRBJ1-5; D is unresolved. The CDR3 coding sequence is TGTGCCATCAGTGAGTCGGGTCTGGCCCAGCATTTT. This sequence encodes CAISESGLAQHF.